One sample yielded the 27 T cell receptor beta chains listed below, sequenced in a study of T cells in Graves' hyperthyroidism and ophthalmopathy. RNA transcripts served as the template for amplifying TCR beta CDR3 regions. An initial round of RT-PCR targeting the TCR CDR3 relied on the HTBI primer set. MiXCR, run by TCRdb on the multiplex PCR reads, gives a single entry per CDR3 protein. This table has fewer than 450,000 distinct CDR3 sequences, around 15% appearing once. Sequencing input: blood. The receptor set was obtained from a man in his fifties or sixties with Graves' ophthalmopathy.

This clonotype was counted ten times or more. The chain carries TRBV20-1 and TRBJ2-2, with TRBD2 matching over 10 bases. CDR3 length: 16 amino acids. CDR1 and CDR2 from the germline V gene are DFQATT and SNEGSKA (reference sequence). V was clipped by 3 bases and J by 0 bases; unmatched bases: 4. In nucleotides, the CDR3 is TGCAGTGCTAGTACTAGCGGGATCCCGAACACCGGGGAGCTGTTTTTT. Its translation: CSASTSGIPNTGELFF.

This clonotype was seen a handful of times. The V and J genes are TRBV27 and TRBJ1-2, with 7 bases identical to TRBD1. The CDR3 covers 12 residues. Germline CDR1 MNHEY, CDR2 SMNVEV (reference sequence). V was pared by 8 bases and J by 7 bases, with 7 bases of the junction left unmatched. CDR3 protein: CASVGQGGGYTF. CDR3 nucleotides: TGTGCCAGCGTCGGCCAGGGGGGTGGCTACACCTTC.

There are many counts of this clonotype. The chain carries TRBV7-9 and TRBJ2-7; the D gene is possibly TRBD1 (6 bases). The CDR3 length is 13 residues. V was clipped by 1 base and J by 5 bases, with 9 bases between them. Germline V lookup: CDR1 SEHNR, CDR2 FQNEAQ (reference sequence). This CDR3 is CASSLGTENEQYF. The DNA of the CDR3 is TGTGCCAGCAGCTTAGGGACAGAAAACGAGCAGTACTTC.

This chain links TRBV6-2 or TRBV6-3 with TRBJ2-5; D is possibly TRBD2 (6 bases). The end of the DNA fits TRBJ2-1 better, so the J call may be wrong. There are 12 residues in the CDR3. Germline CDR1 reads MNHEY; CDR2 reads SVGEGT. The CDR3 DNA follows: TGTGCCAGCAGTCCGGGGGAAGAGACCCAGTTCTTC. Translation gives CASSPGEETQFF.

The genes are TRBV4-1 and TRBJ1-6; D unclear. Germline V gene data show CDR1 as MGHRA and CDR2 as YSYEKL. Trimming stripped 2 bases from V and 9 bases from J, with 14 bases between. The CDR3 has 15 residues. This chain's CDR3 is CASSQFQRESSPLHF. The CDR3 DNA reads TGCGCCAGCAGCCAATTCCAGAGGGAGAGTTCACCCCTCCACTTT.

The chain links TRBV24-1 to TRBJ2-3, with D perhaps TRBD1 (6 bases). The CDR3 extends over 14 amino acids. Trimming cost V 4 bases and J 3 bases, with 10 bases left between them. Germline V lookup: CDR1 KGHDR, CDR2 SFDVKD. CDR3 bases: TGTGCCACCAGTGACCCCCAGGGGACAGATACGCAGTATTTT. Amino acid sequence: CATSDPQGTDTQYF.

In its sample, this clonotype was seen many times. The chain employs TRBV4-1 and TRBJ2-2; 8 nucleotides line up with TRBD1. The CDR3 has 15 residues. CDR1 is MGHRA and CDR2 is YSYEKL in the germline V gene. The V and J ends lost 3 bases and 8 bases, in that order; junction bases with no gene match: 8. CDR3 nucleotide sequence: TGCGCCAGCAGCCACATGGACAGGGAAGTTGGGGAGCTGTTTTTT. The encoded protein is CASSHMDREVGELFF.

The gene calls are TRBV2 and TRBJ2-1; 12 bases fit TRBD2. Trimming took 4 bases from V and 3 from J; bases not matched to a gene: 4. Per germline, CDR1 SNHLY and CDR2 FYNNEI. This CDR3 spans 16 amino acids. CDR3 amino acids: CASSGGLAGGYNEQFF. The CDR3 DNA reads as TGTGCCAGCAGTGGGGGACTAGCGGGCGGCTACAATGAGCAGTTCTTC.

This clonotype was counted ten times or more. In DNA form, the CDR3 reads TGCGCCAGCGGGGGTGTGGGTAGCTCCTACAATGAGCAGTTCTTC. Translation gives CASGGVGSSYNEQFF. The chain has TRBV5-1 and TRBJ2-1; the D gene could be TRBD1 or TRBD2 (5 bases each). V lost 7 bases to trimming and J lost 0 bases, with 14 bases between them. The CDR3 extends over 15 amino acids. Germline V CDR1 and CDR2: SGHRS, YFSETQ.

A few counts support this clonotype. The genes are TRBV6-1 and TRBJ2-3; D is ambiguous. The CDR3 extends over 15 amino acids. V was trimmed by 6 bases and J by 1 base, leaving 14 bases between them. From germline, CDR1 is MNHNS and CDR2 SASEGT. CDR3 coding DNA: TGTGCCAGCAGAGGTCACAAGGCTCGCACAGATACGCAGTATTTT. Translation gives CASRGHKARTDTQYF.

This clonotype was counted many times. This chain uses TRBV28 with TRBJ2-7; 10 nucleotides align to TRBD2. CDR3 size: 14 residues. Germline loops: CDR1 MDHEN, CDR2 SYDVKM. Trimming removed 5 bases from V and 8 bases from J; junction bases left unmatched: 9. In nucleotides, the CDR3 is TGTGCCAGCAGTGAGAAGCCTAGCGGGAGCCAGCAGTACTTC. This encodes CASSEKPSGSQQYF.

This clonotype was detected a few times. The rearrangement joins TRBV5-1 to TRBJ1-2, with TRBD1 matching 8 bases. CDR3 length: 13 amino acids. Per the germline V gene, CDR1 is SGHRS and CDR2 is YFSETQ. The V gene end was trimmed by 4 bases and the J gene end by 5 bases; junction bases not matched to a gene: 4. CDR3 DNA sequence: TGCGCCAGCAGCGCCGGGACAGGTTATGGCTACACCTTC. Amino acids: CASSAGTGYGYTF.

This chain joins TRBV12-3 or TRBV12-4 and TRBJ1-2, with 8 bases aligning to TRBD1. The V and J ends lost 1 base and 4 bases, in that order; junction bases with no gene match: 5. CDR3 length: 15 amino acids. The CDR3 DNA follows: TGTGCCAGCAGTTTAGGGACAGGGAGTCCCTATGGCTACACCTTC. Translating it yields CASSLGTGSPYGYTF.

This rearrangement joins TRBV19 to TRBJ2-2; 7 nucleotides agree with TRBD2. This CDR3 is 15 amino acids long. The germline V gene encodes CDR1 LNHDA and CDR2 SQIVND (reference sequence). The V gene end was trimmed by 8 bases and the J gene end by 2 bases; junction bases not matched to a gene: 8. The CDR3 DNA follows: TGTGCCAGTCAGATTGCGGGAGCTAACACCGGGGAGCTGTTTTTT. Translated: CASQIAGANTGELFF.

Many counts were recorded for this clonotype. DNA of the CDR3: TGCAGTGCTAGATGGATAGGGACTAGCGGGAAGGGAGGGACAGATACGCAGTATTTT. Translation gives CSARWIGTSGKGGTDTQYF. This chain connects TRBV20-1 to TRBJ2-3; 13 positions agree with TRBD2. The V segment lost 2 bases and the J segment 3 bases; nucleotides outside the gene matches: 14. Germline V gives CDR1 DFQATT, CDR2 SNEGSKA (reference sequence). This CDR3 is built from 19 residues.

This clonotype was seen many times. The rearrangement joins TRBV5-5 to TRBJ2-2; possible D gene TRBD1, 5 bases. V lost 4 bases, J lost 1 base, and 8 bases lay in between. This CDR3 is 14 amino acids long. Looked up from germline, CDR1 is SGHKS and CDR2 is YYEKEE (reference sequence). The CDR3 coding sequence is TGTGCCAGCAGCAGGACACTGAACACCGGGGAGCTGTTTTTT. Residues: CASSRTLNTGELFF.

V gene TRBV28 combines with J gene TRBJ2-3; 10 bases fit TRBD2. The CDR3 has 14 residues. CDR1 is MDHEN, CDR2 SYDVKM, per germline. V shed 4 bases, J shed 6 bases, and the junction held 4 bases outside the gene matches. CDR3: CASSSPGLADTQYF. CDR3 nucleotide sequence: TGTGCCAGCAGTTCGCCGGGACTAGCGGATACGCAGTATTTT.

This chain uses TRBV28 with TRBJ2-2, with TRBD2 identical over 11 bases. The CDR3 is made up of 17 amino acids. With V trimmed by 5 bases and J by 9 bases, 14 bases remained unmatched. Germline CDR1 MDHEN, CDR2 SYDVKM. The CDR3 sequence is CASSPGPGLAEWRELFF. CDR3 nucleotide sequence: TGTGCCAGCAGTCCGGGGCCGGGACTAGCGGAATGGCGGGAGCTGTTTTTT.

This clonotype was recorded many times. This sequence joins TRBV3-1 and TRBJ2-7, with 12 bases matching TRBD2. The CDR3 covers 16 residues. The J segment lost 3 bases and the V segment lost 0 bases, leaving 3 bases of the junction unmatched. Germline V gene lookup returns CDR1 LGHDT and CDR2 YNNKEL (reference sequence). As DNA, the CDR3 is TGTGCCAGCAGCCAAGAAGGACTAGCGGGACTCTACGAGCAGTACTTC. It encodes CASSQEGLAGLYEQYF.

This clonotype showed up many times. The chain recombines TRBV30 with TRBJ2-3; D is undetermined. Looked up from germline, CDR1 is GTSNPN and CDR2 is SVGIG (reference sequence). There are 13 residues in the CDR3. Trimming removed 5 bases at V and 2 bases at J, with 11 bases between. CDR3 sequence (DNA): TGTGCCTGGTCTCAGCCGAACACAGATACGCAGTATTTT. This translates into CAWSQPNTDTQYF.

This clonotype was observed a handful of times. V and J are TRBV24-1 and TRBJ2-1; D uncertain. Per germline, CDR1 KGHDR and CDR2 SFDVKD. Trimming took 2 bases from V and 10 from J, leaving 5 bases between them. The CDR3 has 11 amino acids. The CDR3 loop reads CATSDWGEQFF. In nucleotides, the CDR3 is TGTGCCACCAGTGATTGGGGAGAGCAGTTCTTC.

The chain combines TRBV28 with TRBJ2-7, with TRBD2 identical over 8 bases. Germline V gene data show CDR1 as MDHEN and CDR2 as SYDVKM. This CDR3 spans 15 amino acids. V shed 4 bases and J 1 base; nucleotides not matched to a gene: 6. CDR3 region: CASSSLIAGSYEQYF. CDR3 in DNA: TGTGCCAGCAGTTCCCTTATAGCGGGATCCTACGAGCAGTACTTC.

This clonotype was recorded many times. The chain joins TRBV5-1 to TRBJ2-1; the D is unclear. The CDR3 spans 11 residues. V was cut by 7 bases and J by 5 bases, with 7 bases left in between. Germline V gives CDR1 SGHRS, CDR2 YFSETQ. DNA for the CDR3: TGCGCCAGCCAAGACAACAATGAGCAGTTCTTC. Protein sequence: CASQDNNEQFF.

In its sample, this clonotype was seen many times. This chain links TRBV7-9 with TRBJ2-1, with TRBD2 identical over 8 bases. With 5 bases clipped from V and 8 bases from J, the junction kept 17 bases outside the gene matches. Germline CDR1 SEHNR, CDR2 FQNEAQ (reference sequence). There are 17 residues in the CDR3. CDR3 sequence reads: CASSPRQSGRGLYEQFF. The DNA of the CDR3 is TGTGCCAGCAGCCCCCGCCAAAGCGGGAGAGGTTTGTATGAGCAGTTCTTC. Full variable domain (missing parts from reference TRBV7-9 and TRBJ2-1): DTGVSQNPRHKITKRGQNVTFRCDPISEHNRLYWYRQTLGQGPEFLTYFQNEAQLEKSRLLSDRFSAERPKGSFSTLEIQRTEQGDSAMYLCASSPRQSGRGLYEQFFGPGTRLTVL.

This clonotype was counted at least ten times. V is TRBV11-1 and J is TRBJ2-2, with 8 bases fitting TRBD1. The CDR3 runs 15 residues. CDR1 SGHAT and CDR2 FQDESV come from the germline V gene (reference sequence). J lost 1 base, V lost 4 bases, and 2 bases had no gene match. CDR3 nucleotides: TGTGCCAGCAGCTGGACAGGGCTGAACACCGGGGAGCTGTTTTTT. It translates to CASSWTGLNTGELFF.

This clonotype was detected only a few times. This rearrangement joins TRBV7-9 to TRBJ1-1; no clear D. The CDR3 length is 13 residues. V dropped 5 bases and J dropped 7 bases, with 14 bases sitting between them. Looked up from germline, CDR1 is SEHNR and CDR2 is FQNEAQ (reference sequence). CDR3 DNA sequence: TGTGCCAGCAGCCCAGCGGGCACCCTTGAAGCTTTCTTT. Amino acid sequence: CASSPAGTLEAFF.

The chain joins TRBV10-3 to TRBJ1-4, with D possibly being TRBD1 (5 bases). CDR1 is ENHRY, CDR2 SYGVKD, per germline. The CDR3 runs 14 residues. V was trimmed by 2 bases and J by 3 bases, leaving 7 bases between them. CDR3 loop: CAISEGAANEKLFF. The CDR3 nucleotides are TGTGCCATCAGTGAGGGGGCGGCTAATGAAAAACTGTTTTTT.